This TCR beta chain was found in a study of T cells in Graves' hyperthyroidism and ophthalmopathy. Germline V gives CDR1 MDHEN, CDR2 SYDVKM. Trimming at V came to 4 bases and at J to 3 bases, leaving 10 bases not matched to a gene. The CDR3 extends over 16 amino acids. This clonotype has at least ten counts. The investigators amplified TCR beta CDR3 regions from RNA transcripts. The study used the HTBI primer set for a first-round RT-PCR of the TCR CDR3. TCRdb reprocessed the multiplex PCR reads with MiXCR, giving one entry per CDR3 protein. The table shows under 350,000 distinct CDR3 sequences, with about an eighth occurring only once.

The receptor was derived from a woman aged 40-49 years with Graves' hyperthyroidism. This sequence joins TRBV28 and TRBJ2-7; 9 positions match TRBD2. The sequenced material came from blood. The CDR3 loop is CASSSPGAGGLYEQYF. The CDR3 coding sequence is TGTGCCAGCAGTTCCCCGGGAGCGGGAGGTCTCTACGAGCAGTACTTC.